Below, 19 T cell receptor beta chains from the same sample are listed, as sequenced in a study of shared clonotypes between healthy human individuals. As defined, naive CD8 cells were CD45RO-negative and positively selected for CCR7, with terminally differentiated effector memory CD45RA+ cells excluded. Assay: immunoSEQ multiplex PCR; the TCRdb copy retains only in-frame clones and omits some. The sample yields around 2.1 million clones, about 93% seen once. Material for sequencing was naive CD8+ T cells from PBMCs. These TCRs come from a young man in good health. Some clones in this sample may be carry-over from other donors' samples.

V is TRBV19 and J is TRBJ2-7, with 8 bases that match TRBD1. The V gene's germline CDR1 is LNHDA and CDR2 SQIVND (reference sequence). The V gene end was trimmed by 7 bases and the J gene end by 3 bases; junction bases not matched to a gene: 11. CDR3 length: 15 residues. The CDR3 nucleotides are TGTGCCAGTACCATGACAGGGGAAGCGGTCTACGAGCAGTACTTC. Translated, it gives CASTMTGEAVYEQYF. Supplemented by reference TRBV19 and TRBJ2-7, the full variable domain reads DGGITQSPKYLFRKEGQNVTLSCEQNLNHDAMYWYRQDPGQGLRLIYYSQIVNDFQKGDIAEGYSVSREKKESFPLTVTSAQKNPTAFYLCASTMTGEAVYEQYFGPGTRLTVT.

The rearrangement uses TRBV7-8 and TRBJ1-4, with D possibly TRBD1 on 6 matching bases. V dropped 7 bases and J dropped 3 bases, with 15 bases sitting between them. The V gene's germline CDR1 is SGHVS and CDR2 FQNEAQ. The CDR3 length is 15 residues. CDR3 region: CASTINGQPNEKLFF. CDR3 nucleotide sequence: TGTGCCAGCACCATAAATGGACAGCCTAATGAAAAACTGTTTTTT.

In regard to this clone: Additional DNA sequences in this sample encode the identical CDR3. CDR3: CASSYGGEQYF. Here the CDR3 DNA reads TGTGCCAGCAGTTACGGGGGCGAGCAGTACTTC. The V gene is TRBV27, the J gene TRBJ2-7, with D possibly matching TRBD2 (6 bases). The V gene's germline CDR1 is MNHEY and CDR2 SMNVEV (reference sequence). V gave up 4 bases and J gave up 6 bases, with 7 bases separating them. CDR3 length equals 11 residues.

This sequence joins TRBV28 and TRBJ1-4; 11 nucleotides align to TRBD1. With V trimmed by 5 bases and J by 5 bases, 4 bases remained unmatched. The CDR3 length is 15 residues. Germline values: CDR1 MDHEN, CDR2 SYDVKM. The CDR3 DNA is TGTGCCAGCAGTGGAAGGACAGGGGGCAATGAAAAACTGTTTTTT. Amino acid sequence: CASSGRTGGNEKLFF.

This chain links TRBV29-1 with TRBJ2-7; 7 nucleotides align to TRBD1. J lost 7 bases, V lost 7 bases, and 7 bases had no gene match. Germline V gene lookup returns CDR1 SQVTM and CDR2 ANQGSEA. The CDR3 is 11 amino acids. The CDR3 here is CSAGDSWEQYF. CDR3 DNA sequence: TGCAGCGCCGGGGACAGCTGGGAGCAGTACTTC.

The V and J genes are TRBV2 and TRBJ1-2, with D maybe TRBD1 (5 bases). CDR3 length: 14 amino acids. Germline V gene lookup returns CDR1 SNHLY and CDR2 FYNNEI. V lost 0 bases, J lost 2 bases, and 7 bases lay in between. The CDR3 sequence: CASSEAEGNYGYTF. CDR3 DNA sequence: TGTGCCAGCAGTGAAGCAGAGGGGAACTATGGCTACACCTTC.

This clone was observed a single time. The genes are TRBV29-1 and TRBJ2-3; possibly TRBD1 or TRBD2 for D (8 bases each). From germline, CDR1 is SQVTM and CDR2 ANQGSEA. Deletions cut 6 bases from V and 6 bases from J, with 34 bases between. This CDR3 has 19 amino acids. In DNA form, the CDR3 reads TGCAGCGTGCTGGCCTATGGCAGGGGGCGCGCCGGGAGGGGGGATACGCAGTATTTT. Translated: CSVLAYGRGRAGRGDTQYF.

The CDR3 bases are TGTGCCAGCAGCCCCCAATATATGACTGAAGCTTTCTTT. Its translation: CASSPQYMTEAFF. The gene calls are TRBV28 and TRBJ1-1; D gene uncertain. V lost 6 bases to trimming and J lost 5 bases, with 13 bases between them. In germline, CDR1 is MDHEN, CDR2 SYDVKM. The CDR3 sequence is 13 residues long.

Worth noting for this clone: Distinct nucleotide sequences in the sample also encode this CDR3. This chain uses TRBV18 with TRBJ1-1; 8 bases fit TRBD1. CDR3 length: 14 amino acids. J was trimmed by 2 bases and V by 4 bases; bases with no gene match: 3. Germline V gives CDR1 KGHSH, CDR2 LQKENI. CDR3 protein: CASSLGTGNTEAFF. CDR3 nucleotides: TGTGCCAGCTCACTGGGGACAGGTAACACTGAAGCTTTCTTT. Filled out from reference TRBV18 and TRBJ1-1, the complete variable domain reads NAGVMQNPRHLVRRRGQEARLRCSPMKGHSHVYWYRQLPEEGLKFMVYLQKENIIDESGMPKERFSAEFPKEGPSILRIQQVVRGDSAAYFCASSLGTGNTEAFFGQGTRLTVV.

The chain couples TRBV27 to TRBJ2-7; D not certain. Germline V lookup: CDR1 MNHEY, CDR2 SMNVEV (reference sequence). This CDR3 comprises 17 residues. Trimming removed 8 bases at V and 0 bases at J, with 23 bases between. This CDR3 reads CASQKITLGPSSYEQYF. Written as DNA, the CDR3 is TGTGCCAGCCAGAAGATTACTTTAGGGCCGAGCTCCTACGAGCAGTACTTC.

The chain employs TRBV14 and TRBJ2-1, with 10 bases matching TRBD2. In germline, CDR1 is SGHDN, CDR2 FVKESK. The CDR3 has 15 residues. The V gene end was trimmed by 5 bases and the J gene end by 3 bases; junction bases not matched to a gene: 4. For the CDR3, the DNA is TGTGCCAGCAGCGAAGCGGGAGGGGTCTACAATGAGCAGTTCTTC. Translated, it gives CASSEAGGVYNEQFF.

V is TRBV27 and J is TRBJ1-5; no reliable D call. The length of the CDR3 is 13 residues. The germline CDR1 and CDR2 sequences are MNHEY and SMNVEV (reference sequence). Trimming pared 4 bases from V and 7 bases from J, leaving 11 bases between. The CDR3 sequence: CASSSTTGQPQHF. CDR3 sequence (DNA): TGTGCCAGCAGTTCGACGACGGGGCAGCCCCAGCATTTT.

J is TRBJ1-2 and V is TRBV4-1; D remains ambiguous. This CDR3 is built from 16 residues. Germline loops: CDR1 MGHRA, CDR2 YSYEKL. Trimming left V 2 bases short and J 0 bases short, with 13 bases between. In nucleotides, the CDR3 is TGCGCCAGCAGCCAAAGCAGTACTCTAGCTAACTATGGCTACACCTTC. It codes for CASSQSSTLANYGYTF.

The chain uses TRBV11-2 and TRBJ2-2; the D gene is possibly TRBD2 (6 bases). The germline CDR1 and CDR2 sequences are SGHAT and FQNNGV. The V gene lost 5 bases and the J gene lost 5 bases, with 18 bases spanning the gap. This CDR3 is built from 16 residues. CDR3 coding DNA: TGTGCCAGCAGCCCACCGGGACTCCTTGCGACCGGGGAGCTGTTTTTT. The encoded protein is CASSPPGLLATGELFF.

This chain connects TRBV28 to TRBJ2-1; D possibly corresponds to TRBD2 (6 bases). The CDR3 length is 13 residues. Trimming removed 2 bases from V and 8 bases from J, with 10 bases in between. CDR1 is MDHEN and CDR2 is SYDVKM in the germline V gene. CDR3 loop: CASSLPGEDEQFF. DNA of the CDR3: TGTGCCAGCAGTTTACCGGGAGAGGATGAGCAGTTCTTC.

This clone was seen just once. This chain uses TRBV6-5 with TRBJ2-7; perhaps TRBD2 as D (6 bases). Trimming shortened V by 2 bases and J by 3 bases, and 11 bases separated the two germline ends. This CDR3 contains 14 residues. Germline values: CDR1 MNHEY, CDR2 SVGAGI. The CDR3 region has the DNA TGTGCCAGCAGTTACCGGCGGGACGGCTACGAGCAGTACTTC. Translated: CASSYRRDGYEQYF.

The chain carries TRBV27 and TRBJ2-7; 11 positions match TRBD1. J lost 2 bases, V lost 5 bases, and 5 bases had no gene match. CDR1 is MNHEY, CDR2 SMNVEV, per germline (reference sequence). This CDR3 region has 15 residues. The CDR3 DNA is TGTGCCAGCAGTGTCGGGACAGGGGGTGCCTACGAGCAGTACTTC. Translated: CASSVGTGGAYEQYF.

This clone has only a few counts. V usage is TRBV7-6 and J usage is TRBJ1-1; the D gene is possibly TRBD1 (5 bases). V was shortened by 1 base and J by 5 bases, with 14 bases between the two germline ends. Germline CDR1 is SGHVS and CDR2 is FNYEAQ. This CDR3 contains 15 residues. The CDR3 nucleotides read TGTGCCAGCAGCTTAGGTTACAGGTCCGATACTGAAGCTTTCTTT. Protein sequence: CASSLGYRSDTEAFF. Variable domain in full (rest from reference TRBV7-6 and TRBJ1-1): GAGVSQSPRYKVTKRGQDVALRCDPISGHVSLYWYRQALGQGPEFLTYFNYEAQQDKSGLPNDRFSAERPEGSISTLTIQRTEQRDSAMYRCASSLGYRSDTEAFFGQGTRLTVV.

The rearrangement links TRBV27 to TRBJ2-2, with TRBD2 matching 13 bases. Per germline, CDR1 MNHEY and CDR2 SMNVEV (reference sequence). V lost 5 bases and J lost 5; bases outside the gene matches: 5. This CDR3 contains 16 residues. The CDR3 reads CASSLWGLAGTGELFF. The CDR3 coding sequence is TGTGCCAGCAGTCTGTGGGGACTAGCGGGGACCGGGGAGCTGTTTTTT.